A selection of T cell receptor beta chains follows, all from one sample in a study of Ad26.COV2.S vaccination and SARS-CoV-2 variants. Profiling relied on immunoSEQ multiplex PCR, and the TCRdb table lists in-frame clones only, not all of them. The sample lists roughly 350,000 clones; about 86% were seen once. Source: peripheral blood, taken in a trial of Ad26.COV2.S vaccine versus placebo. The source is a person between 18 and 65 years old who received the Ad26.COV2.S COVID-19 vaccine or a placebo. The CDR3 runs from the conserved cysteine through the conserved F or W. A D gene is named only where the DNA matches it firmly. Clone size is stated in some rows and not others, as once, few, many or a class when expanded.

cdr3_length: 13; v_call: TRBV5-6; clone_size: few; d_call: -; j_call: TRBJ2-7; cdr3_nt: TGTGCCAGCAGCAAGCTACAGGGTTACGAGCAGTACTTC; cdr3_aa: CASSKLQGYEQYF
cdr3_length: 15; v_call: TRBV4-3; clone_size: -; d_call: TRBD1; j_call: TRBJ1-2; cdr3_nt: TGCGCCAGCAGCCAAGGGGGACAGGGGGTTTATGGCTACACCTTC; cdr3_aa: CASSQGGQGVYGYTF
cdr3_length: 14; v_call: TRBV28; clone_size: -; d_call: TRBD1; j_call: TRBJ1-5; cdr3_nt: TGTGCCAGCAGTTACCGGGACAGGGGTCAGCCCCAGCATTTT; cdr3_aa: CASSYRDRGQPQHF
cdr3_length: 15; v_call: TRBV4-3; clone_size: -; d_call: -; j_call: TRBJ1-2; cdr3_nt: TGCGCCAGCAGCCAAGAAACCCGATTTAACTATGGCTACACCTTC; cdr3_aa: CASSQETRFNYGYTF
cdr3_length: 13; v_call: TRBV12-3/TRBV12-4; clone_size: -; d_call: -; j_call: TRBJ2-1; cdr3_nt: TGTGCCAGCAGTTTAGCGGAATACAATGAGCAGTTCTTC; cdr3_aa: CASSLAEYNEQFF
cdr3_length: 14; v_call: TRBV6-6; clone_size: -; d_call: -; j_call: TRBJ2-7; cdr3_nt: TGTGCCAGCAGTTACTCAACCCTATGGTACGAGCAGTACTTC; cdr3_aa: CASSYSTLWYEQYF
cdr3_length: 14; v_call: TRBV6-5; clone_size: -; d_call: -; j_call: TRBJ2-7; cdr3_nt: TGTGCCACCTCCCGGGGTGCAGGGGCTGACGAGCAGTACTTC; cdr3_aa: CATSRGAGADEQYF
cdr3_length: 16; v_call: TRBV4-2; clone_size: -; d_call: TRBD1; j_call: TRBJ2-7; cdr3_nt: TGTGCCAGCAGCCATCAGAACACAGGGGGCACCGTTGAGCAGTACTTC; cdr3_aa: CASSHQNTGGTVEQYF
cdr3_length: 14; v_call: TRBV2; clone_size: -; d_call: TRBD1; j_call: TRBJ1-4; cdr3_nt: TGTGCCAGCAGTCGGACAGGCCCGAATGAAAAACTGTTTTTT; cdr3_aa: CASSRTGPNEKLFF
cdr3_length: 13; v_call: TRBV12-3/TRBV12-4; clone_size: once; d_call: -; j_call: TRBJ1-6; cdr3_nt: TGTGCCAGCAGTTTACTTAGGGATTCACCCCTCCACTTT; cdr3_aa: CASSLLRDSPLHF
cdr3_length: 14; v_call: TRBV28; clone_size: -; d_call: -; j_call: TRBJ1-1; cdr3_nt: TGTGCCAGCAGTTGGGGCAGGGCGAACACTGAAGCTTTCTTT; cdr3_aa: CASSWGRANTEAFF
cdr3_length: 14; v_call: TRBV10-2; clone_size: once; d_call: -; j_call: TRBJ1-1; cdr3_nt: TGCGCCAGCAGGGGGACGGTGACGAACACTGAAGCTTTCTTT; cdr3_aa: CASRGTVTNTEAFF
cdr3_length: 16; v_call: TRBV10-3; clone_size: -; d_call: TRBD1; j_call: TRBJ1-1; cdr3_nt: TGTGCCATCAGTGCACACCGGGACAGGGAAGGCACTGAAGCTTTCTTT; cdr3_aa: CAISAHRDREGTEAFF
cdr3_length: 18; v_call: TRBV19; clone_size: -; d_call: TRBD1; j_call: TRBJ2-6; cdr3_nt: TGTGCCAGTAGTATCTCGGGACAGGGGGAGTCTGGGGCCAACGTCCTGACTTTC; cdr3_aa: CASSISGQGESGANVLTF
cdr3_length: 15; v_call: TRBV4-3; clone_size: -; d_call: -; j_call: TRBJ1-2; cdr3_nt: TGCGCCAGCAGCCAAGATCGGGACATGAACTATGGCTACACCTTC; cdr3_aa: CASSQDRDMNYGYTF
cdr3_length: 13; v_call: TRBV6-6; clone_size: -; d_call: -; j_call: TRBJ1-6; cdr3_nt: TGTGCCACGAAAGAGGGTCCAAATTCACCCCTCCACTTT; cdr3_aa: CATKEGPNSPLHF
cdr3_length: 11; v_call: TRBV9; clone_size: -; d_call: -; j_call: TRBJ2-3; cdr3_nt: TGTGCCAGCAGCGGGAGAGATACGCAGTATTTT; cdr3_aa: CASSGRDTQYF
cdr3_length: 14; v_call: TRBV24-1; clone_size: -; d_call: -; j_call: TRBJ2-3; cdr3_nt: TGTGCCACCAGTAGCGGGTGGAGGTCGGATACGCAGTATTTT; cdr3_aa: CATSSGWRSDTQYF
cdr3_length: 14; v_call: TRBV6-6; clone_size: -; d_call: -; j_call: TRBJ2-1; cdr3_nt: TGTGCCAGCAGTTACACAGTCGTATCTGATGCGGGGATCTTC; cdr3_aa: CASSYTVVSDAGIF
cdr3_length: 16; v_call: TRBV5-1; clone_size: -; d_call: TRBD1; j_call: TRBJ2-2; cdr3_nt: TGCGCCAGCAGCTTAGAGGGGGCAAGGAACACCGGGGAGCTGTTTTTT; cdr3_aa: CASSLEGARNTGELFF